This T cell receptor (beta chain) was captured by sequencing in a study of blood T cell repertoires in COVID-19. On the study more broadly: T cells, B-cell-depleted T cells, or PBMCs supplied cDNA or gDNA.

Germline CDR1 is LGHDT and CDR2 is YNNKEL (reference sequence). V shed 3 bases, J shed 4 bases, and the junction held 8 bases outside the gene matches. The CDR3 has 16 amino acids. Clones were sequenced by immunoSEQ multiplex PCR, and TCRdb holds only the in-frame ones, with some missing. Counted here are some 150,000 clones, around 84% occurring once; the ten biggest clones make up approximately 16%. Among Cohort 3 donors, those recovered had two negative PCRs, clearance, or symptom resolution. The J gene is TRBJ2-5, the V gene TRBV3-1 (or the pseudogene TRBV3-2), with 10 bases aligning to TRBD1. Sequencing was carried out using PBMCs or T cells enriched from blood (not recorded which). This receptor was identified in a man between 50 and 59 years old who had recovered from COVID-19. CDR3 amino acids: CASSQWDRGMRETQYF. CDR3 in DNA: TGTGCCAGCAGCCAGTGGGACAGGGGAATGAGAGAGACCCAGTACTTC.